Sequencing of this TCR beta chain was carried out in a study of identical twins listed by TCRdb under 2016. Regarding the research as a whole: The study deep-sequenced TCR alpha and beta repertoires from monozygotic twins, unrelated adults of various ages and cord blood to test whether fetal clonotypes persist. To rule out contamination, the twin experiments were replicated at different times with different library preparation protocols.

Every donor in the study was a healthy Caucasian. The twin cohort comprised three pairs of female monozygotic twins, all aged about 18 to 29 years. CD4+ and CD8+ T cell populations were isolated with positive isolation kits from Invitrogen. This clonotype has at least ten counts. This clone's antigen is unknown. Per-base quality was not reported, and no clone a single base away is much larger than it. The cysteine opens and the phenylalanine closes a CDR3 of 12 amino acids. The DNA shown is the 36-base CDR3, in frame from base 1. Trimming leaves V shorter by 2 bases and J shorter by 7 bases, with the junction holding 1 base beyond the gene matches. Via the germline V gene, CDR1 is MNHNS and CDR2 SASEGT. Receptor libraries were prepared by 5' RACE. Sequencing used an Illumina HiSeq 2000. A universal primer binding site was added through template switching, and the final cDNA carried a unique molecular identifier so that TCR cDNA molecules could be counted accurately. Specific primers in the conserved constant-segment region were used to synthesize first-strand cDNA for the TCR alpha and beta chains. To control for contamination, each cDNA library was double barcoded with a SMART-Mk sample barcode plus Illumina barcodes. TruSeq adapter sequences, together with Illumina sample barcodes, were added in two successive PCR steps. TCR alpha and beta cDNA libraries were sequenced on the Illumina HiSeq platform with custom primers. Regarding the original processing steps: MiGEC processed the raw reads to extract unique molecular identifiers, while MiXCR was used to determine the CDR3 positions. For each individual, recombination models were inferred using an EM algorithm with the repgenHMM and IGoR tools. Shared clonotype analysis was performed with the tcR package in R, normalizing sharing by the product of cloneset sizes. To study raw recombination without the effects of thymic and clonal selection, out-of-frame nonproductive sequences were analyzed. Using fastp trimming at Q25 and MiXCR clonotype assembly, TCRdb reanalyzed the public sequencing data and kept in-frame beta chains. CDR3 protein duplicates are merged, each entry listing the most common genes and DNA. The V and J calls were not made by the authors but by TCRdb's processing. The sample table records about 220,000 distinct CDR3 sequences; about 7.5% of these occur just once. More than 5% of the sample is held by the ten biggest clonotypes.

The paper as a whole reports these results and caveats: The excess sharing between twins in beta out-of-frame sequences was weaker because fewer shared sequences reduced the signal-to-noise ratio. In monozygotic twins, out-of-frame TCR alpha sharing was systematically underestimated by recombination models, although the models agreed with sharing between unrelated individuals. Compared with coincidental sharing between unrelated individuals, out-of-frame TCR alpha sequences shared between twins showed an excess of sequences with low generation probability. Conclusions relied on cross-sectional statistical analysis, since the same donors could not be followed over many years. Invariant T cells such as MAIT and iNKT could partly confound zero-insertion analyses, though diverse VJ usage argued against this for most clonotypes. Abundant cord blood beta clonotypes had fewer insertions, young adult naive repertoires showed a similar but weaker trend, and memory repertoires showed no such trend.

These data are also associated with another study on yellow fever vaccine responses in identical twins. As the second study states: According to the authors, in identical twins the way T cells responded to vaccination appeared partly convergent and partly personalized. The study precisely tracked vaccine-responding T cell clones in identical twins.

Sequencing input: CD8+ T cells sorted from blood. The source of this sequence is a woman between 18 and 29 years old in good health. The rearrangement joined TRBV6-1 to TRBJ1-1; 7 nucleotides in the junction match TRBD1. The nucleotide sequence reads as follows: TGTGCCAGCAGTGAACAGGGGGTTGAAGCTTTCTTT. Translated, it gives CASSEQGVEAFF.